A single sample is the source of the 17 T cell receptor beta chains below, sequenced in a study of Graves' ophthalmopathy and Graves' hyperthyroidism. RNA transcripts were the template, and TCR beta CDR3 regions were amplified from them. Second-round multiplex PCR followed a first-round RT-PCR using HTBI primers. One entry per CDR3 protein results from TCRdb running MiXCR on the multiplex PCR reads. The sample has 900,000 to 1,200,000 distinct CDR3 sequences; about 35% are singletons. Sequencing input: peripheral blood or thyroid tissue (not recorded which). The receptors stem from an adult man with Graves' hyperthyroidism.

The chain recombines TRBV20-1 with TRBJ2-2, with 14 bases fitting TRBD2. The CDR3 contains 15 residues. V gave up 6 bases and J gave up 6 bases; unmatched junction bases: 6. Germline loops: CDR1 DFQATT, CDR2 SNEGSKA (reference sequence). Here the CDR3 DNA reads TGCAGTGCCCTGACTAGCGGGAGGGCCGCCGGGGAGCTGTTTTTT. This gives the protein CSALTSGRAAGELFF.

This clonotype was counted ten times or more. This rearrangement joins TRBV29-1 to TRBJ2-7; tentative D call: TRBD1 (6 bases). The germline V gene encodes CDR1 SQVTM and CDR2 ANQGSEA. There are 14 residues in the CDR3. Trimming pared 7 bases from V and 4 bases from J, leaving 20 bases between. The CDR3: CSAKIQGSRYEQYF. For the CDR3, the DNA is TGCAGCGCCAAAATACAGGGTTCTAGGTACGAGCAGTACTTC.

The chain joins TRBV5-1 to TRBJ2-5, with D hard to call. Trimming pared 5 bases from V and 1 base from J, leaving 12 bases between. The CDR3 is 14 residues long. The germline V gene has CDR1 SGHRS and CDR2 YFSETQ. The CDR3 DNA reads TGCGCCAGCAGTCGAGAAACCAGCCAAGAGACCCAGTACTTC. It translates to CASSRETSQETQYF.

This rearrangement joins TRBV29-1 to TRBJ2-5; 11 nucleotides agree with TRBD1. Germline lookup yields CDR1 SQVTM and CDR2 ANQGSEA. V lost 0 bases to trimming and J lost 4 bases; unmatched junction nucleotides: 7. This CDR3 comprises 16 residues. CDR3 protein: CSVEEGQGDSGETQYF. DNA of the CDR3: TGCAGCGTTGAAGAGGGACAGGGGGATTCGGGAGAGACCCAGTACTTC.

The chain recombines TRBV25-1 with TRBJ2-5; D call uncertain. The germline V gene has CDR1 MGHDK and CDR2 SYGVNS. V lost 5 bases and J 6 bases, leaving 16 bases between the germline ends. CDR3 length: 14 residues. The CDR3 protein is CASSLSAFMKTQYF. The CDR3 bases are TGTGCCAGCAGTTTAAGCGCCTTTATGAAGACCCAGTACTTC. The whole variable domain, remainder taken from reference TRBV25-1 and TRBJ2-5, is EADIYQTPRYLVIGTGKKITLECSQTMGHDKMYWYQQDPGMELHLIHYSYGVNSTEKGDLSSESTVSRIRTEHFPLTLESARPSHTSQYLCASSLSAFMKTQYFGPGTRLLVL.

The J gene is TRBJ2-6, the V gene TRBV10-3, with D possibly being TRBD2 (6 bases). V was shortened by 0 bases and J by 0 bases, with 21 bases between the two germline ends. The CDR3 covers 21 residues. Germline CDR1 and CDR2: ENHRY and SYGVKD. Here the CDR3 reads CAISESPAGNRERSGANVLTF. The CDR3 nucleotides are TGTGCCATCAGTGAGTCCCCCGCGGGAAACCGGGAGCGCTCTGGGGCCAACGTCCTGACTTTC.

The sample holds many counts of this clonotype. The rearrangement joins TRBV20-1 to TRBJ2-7, with 8 bases that match TRBD1. The CDR3 extends over 14 amino acids. V lost 5 bases to trimming and J lost 2 bases; unmatched junction nucleotides: 8. Germline V lookup: CDR1 DFQATT, CDR2 SNEGSKA (reference sequence). The CDR3 DNA is TGCAGTGCTCGGATGGGACAGGCAACCTACGAGCAGTACTTC. Translated, it gives CSARMGQATYEQYF.

This clonotype was detected ten times or more. The chain is built from TRBV6-6 and TRBJ2-5, with D hard to call. V was cut by 2 bases and J by 1 base, with 5 bases left in between. The CDR3 loop spans 13 amino acids. Germline CDR1 MNHNY, CDR2 SVGAGI (reference sequence). DNA for the CDR3: TGTGCCAGCAGTTACCTGTTCCAAGAGACCCAGTACTTC. Encoded protein: CASSYLFQETQYF.

This clonotype was seen a handful of times. The CDR3 DNA is TGCGCCAGCAGACAGGGACGGGGTTACGAGCAGTACTTC. Translation: CASRQGRGYEQYF. This rearrangement joins TRBV4-3 to TRBJ2-7; tentative D call: TRBD1 (6 bases). V was shortened by 6 bases and J by 4 bases, with 13 bases between the two germline ends. Germline-derived CDR1 and CDR2 are LGHNA and YSLEER. The CDR3 spans 13 residues.

This clonotype was detected a few times. The chain recombines TRBV4-3 with TRBJ1-2; D perhaps matches TRBD1 (5 bases). The CDR3 has 13 amino acids. Germline CDR1 reads LGHNA; CDR2 reads YSLEER. V lost 4 bases and J lost 4, with 10 bases in between. The CDR3: CASSPGIGYGYTF. As DNA, the CDR3 is TGCGCCAGCAGCCCAGGGATCGGCTATGGCTACACCTTC.

This clonotype came up many times. The chain has TRBV4-2 and TRBJ1-5; weak D call: TRBD1 (5 bases). Germline V lookup: CDR1 LGHNA, CDR2 YNFKEQ. The CDR3 is 16 residues long. With 2 bases removed from V and 0 bases from J, the gap between germline ends came to 11 bases. The CDR3 protein is CASSQWGTGSNQPQHF. The CDR3 DNA reads as TGTGCCAGCAGCCAATGGGGGACGGGTAGCAATCAGCCCCAGCATTTT.

CDR3 protein: CSVGTSGAPHYEQYF. The CDR3 DNA follows: TGCAGCGTTGGGACTAGCGGAGCACCACACTACGAGCAGTACTTC. The chain couples TRBV29-1 to TRBJ2-5; TRBD2 matches 10 bases. The DNA end lines up better with TRBJ2-7; the J call may be wrong. The CDR3 extends over 15 amino acids. Germline loops: CDR1 SQVTM, CDR2 ANQGSEA.

This clonotype appeared many times. The CDR3: CASTRGELAGVTGANVLTF. CDR3 sequence (DNA): TGCGCCAGCACTAGGGGGGAACTAGCGGGAGTAACTGGGGCCAACGTCCTGACTTTC. The chain has TRBV5-1 and TRBJ2-6; 11 nucleotides agree with TRBD2. This CDR3 spans 19 amino acids. Germline CDR1 reads SGHRS; CDR2 reads YFSETQ. V was clipped by 6 bases and J by 2 bases; unmatched bases: 13.

This clonotype was found once. The chain is built from TRBV7-6 and TRBJ1-1; D perhaps matches TRBD1 (5 bases). This CDR3 spans 14 amino acids. Looked up from germline, CDR1 is SGHVS and CDR2 is FNYEAQ. V was trimmed by 4 bases and J by 5 bases, leaving 14 bases between them. The CDR3 coding sequence is TGTGCCAGCAGCTCCAACGGGGGATGGACTGAAGCTTTCTTT. It yields the protein CASSSNGGWTEAFF.

This clonotype showed up many times. This chain joins TRBV2 and TRBJ2-2; 9 positions agree with TRBD1. The ends lost 6 bases at V and 2 bases at J; junction bases unmatched: 1. Germline loops: CDR1 SNHLY, CDR2 FYNNEI. This CDR3 is 14 amino acids long. CDR3 residues: CASRGQGNTGELFF. The DNA of the CDR3 is TGTGCCAGCAGGGGACAGGGAAACACCGGGGAGCTGTTTTTT.

A single count supports this clonotype. The J gene is TRBJ2-7, the V gene TRBV3-1; weak D call: TRBD1 (5 bases). The germline V gene has CDR1 LGHDT and CDR2 YNNKEL (reference sequence). V lost 4 bases and J 1 base, leaving 14 bases between the germline ends. This CDR3 comprises 15 residues. CDR3 residues: CASSLRTHLSYEQYF. CDR3 sequence (DNA): TGTGCCAGCAGCCTCAGGACACACCTTTCCTACGAGCAGTACTTC.

This clonotype has a handful of counts. The chain uses TRBV4-1 and TRBJ1-1, with TRBD1 matching 7 bases. The germline V gene encodes CDR1 MGHRA and CDR2 YSYEKL. Trimming removed 3 bases from V and 2 bases from J; junction bases left unmatched: 6. The CDR3 contains 15 residues. The CDR3: CASSHEGQENTEAFF. CDR3 sequence (DNA): TGCGCCAGCAGCCACGAAGGACAGGAAAACACTGAAGCTTTCTTT.